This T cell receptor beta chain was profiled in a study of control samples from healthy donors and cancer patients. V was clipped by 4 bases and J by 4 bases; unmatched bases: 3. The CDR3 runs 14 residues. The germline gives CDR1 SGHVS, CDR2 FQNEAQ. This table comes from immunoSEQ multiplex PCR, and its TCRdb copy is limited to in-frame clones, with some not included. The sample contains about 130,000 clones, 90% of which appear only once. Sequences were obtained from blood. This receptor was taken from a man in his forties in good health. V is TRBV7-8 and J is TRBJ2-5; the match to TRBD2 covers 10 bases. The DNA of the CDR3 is TGTGCCAGCAGCTCTAGCGGGGGTAGAGAGACCCAGTACTTC. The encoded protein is CASSSSGGRETQYF.